Listed here are 11 T cell receptor beta chains from one sample, sequenced in a study of CD8 T cells in ankylosing spondylitis. Points from the study as a whole: Seven to nine highly homologous variants made up a TCR beta motif that seemed to typify ankylosing spondylitis blood.

These receptors lack a known antigen. TCRdb re-called the 5' RACE reads with MiXCR, one entry per CDR3 protein. The table records some 840,000 distinct CDR3 sequences, approximately 10% of them present only once. Specimen: blood, either unsorted or a sorted T cell fraction (not recorded which). These receptors originate from a male donor with ankylosing spondylitis.

V gene TRBV20-1 combines with J gene TRBJ2-5; TRBD1 agrees at 7 bases. Germline lookup yields CDR1 DFQATT and CDR2 SNEGSKA (reference sequence). The CDR3 runs to 14 residues. Losses at the gene ends were 1 base for V and 4 bases for J; bases not matched to a gene: 6. CDR3 sequence: CSARVGAGGETQYF. CDR3 nucleotide sequence: TGCAGTGCTAGAGTGGGGGCAGGGGGAGAGACCCAGTACTTC.

V gene TRBV7-2 combines with J gene TRBJ1-2, with no clear D. The CDR3 totals 14 residues. V was cut by 1 base and J by 4 bases, with 10 bases left in between. CDR1 is SGHTA, CDR2 FQGNSA, per germline. In nucleotides, the CDR3 is TGTGCCAGCAGCTTAGGGGAGCTAGTCTATGGCTACACCTTC. Protein product: CASSLGELVYGYTF.

This clonotype was picked up many times. This chain connects TRBV29-1 to TRBJ2-3, with 7 positions matching TRBD1. Germline values: CDR1 SQVTM, CDR2 ANQGSEA. The CDR3 is 14 amino acids. V gave up 6 bases and J gave up 4 bases; unmatched junction bases: 10. The CDR3 DNA reads TGCAGCGTCAAAGGGGAGCAGGGGGCAGATACGCAGTATTTT. Encoded protein: CSVKGEQGADTQYF.

Only a few counts were recorded for this clonotype. The chain is built from TRBV6-6 and TRBJ2-7; unclear D gene. CDR3 length equals 11 residues. Trimming cost V 7 bases and J 3 bases, with 7 bases left between them. CDR1 MNHNY and CDR2 SVGAGI come from the germline V gene (reference sequence). This CDR3 reads CASKKDYEQYF. The CDR3 nucleotides are TGTGCCAGCAAAAAGGACTACGAGCAGTACTTC.

The chain employs TRBV6-2 or TRBV6-3 and TRBJ1-2; D ambiguous. The CDR3 length is 14 residues. CDR1 is MNHEY, CDR2 SVGEGT, per germline. Trimming pared 5 bases from V and 5 bases from J, leaving 15 bases between. Here the CDR3 reads CASSNPPTLYGYTF. CDR3 DNA sequence: TGTGCCAGCAGTAACCCGCCGACTCTTTATGGCTACACCTTC.

This clonotype was counted many times. This chain links TRBV7-2 with TRBJ1-1, with TRBD1 matching over 7 bases. This CDR3 spans 16 amino acids. V trimming: 0 bases; J trimming: 5 bases; junction bases outside the gene matches: 9. CDR1 is SGHTA, CDR2 FQGNSA, per germline. The CDR3, as DNA: TGTGCCAGCAGCTTAGCGCGGGTCAGGGGGGGAACTGAAGCTTTCTTT. It yields the protein CASSLARVRGGTEAFF.

This clonotype was detected many times. J is TRBJ2-4 and V is TRBV29-1, with TRBD1 matching over 8 bases. CDR3 length: 12 amino acids. J lost 7 bases, V lost 8 bases, and 7 bases had no gene match. Germline loops: CDR1 SQVTM, CDR2 ANQGSEA. The CDR3 reads CSSQTGENIQYF. The CDR3 DNA reads as TGCAGCTCCCAGACAGGGGAGAACATTCAGTACTTC.

The chain recombines TRBV11-2 with TRBJ2-7; 10 bases are shared with TRBD1. Germline CDR1 is SGHAT and CDR2 is FQNNGV. The CDR3 runs 17 residues. V lost 4 bases to trimming and J lost 5 bases; unmatched junction nucleotides: 14. The CDR3: CASSSPGARDRGHEQYF. CDR3 DNA sequence: TGTGCCAGCAGCTCCCCGGGGGCCCGGGACAGGGGCCACGAGCAGTACTTC.

The V and J genes are TRBV10-3 and TRBJ2-2; D remains unclear. Germline CDR1 and CDR2: ENHRY and SYGVKD. The V end was cut by 3 bases, the J end by 6 bases, with 8 bases between. The CDR3 runs to 13 residues. In DNA, the CDR3 is TGTGCCATCAGTGACCGTAGTTCCGGGGAGCTGTTTTTT. It translates to CAISDRSSGELFF.

This clonotype was found many times. The chain couples TRBV7-2 to TRBJ1-2, with D possibly TRBD1 on 6 matching bases. With 3 bases removed from V and 7 bases from J, the gap between germline ends came to 9 bases. The germline CDR1 and CDR2 sequences are SGHTA and FQGNSA. The CDR3 length is 12 residues. DNA of the CDR3: TGTGCCAGCAGCTTGCGGGGGGCTGGCTACACCTTC. Protein sequence: CASSLRGAGYTF.

Many counts were recorded for this clonotype. The chain is built from TRBV4-2 and TRBJ2-1; D possibly corresponds to TRBD1 (6 bases). The germline CDR1 and CDR2 sequences are LGHNA and YNFKEQ. Trimming stripped 3 bases from V and 0 bases from J, with 15 bases between. The CDR3 sequence is 17 residues long. CDR3 region: CASSQDHLRGSYNEQFF. The DNA of the CDR3 is TGTGCCAGCAGCCAGGATCACCTCAGGGGCTCCTACAATGAGCAGTTCTTC.